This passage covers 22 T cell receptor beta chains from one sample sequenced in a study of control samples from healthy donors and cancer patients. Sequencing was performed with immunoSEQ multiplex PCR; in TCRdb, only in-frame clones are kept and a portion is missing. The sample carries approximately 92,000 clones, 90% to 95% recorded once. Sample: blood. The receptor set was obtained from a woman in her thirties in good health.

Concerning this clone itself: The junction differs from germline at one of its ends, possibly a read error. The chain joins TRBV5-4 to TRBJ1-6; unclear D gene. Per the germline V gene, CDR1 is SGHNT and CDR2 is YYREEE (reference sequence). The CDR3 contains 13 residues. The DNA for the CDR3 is TGTGCCAGCAGCAAGGACGGATCCGCCCCTTACTACTTT. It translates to CASSKDGSAPYYF.

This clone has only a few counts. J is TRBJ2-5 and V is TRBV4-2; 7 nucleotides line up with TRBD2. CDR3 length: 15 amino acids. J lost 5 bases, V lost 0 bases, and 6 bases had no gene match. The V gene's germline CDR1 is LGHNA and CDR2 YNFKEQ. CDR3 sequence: CASSQESGEPETQYF. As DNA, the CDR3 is TGTGCCAGCAGCCAAGAGAGCGGGGAGCCGGAGACCCAGTACTTC.

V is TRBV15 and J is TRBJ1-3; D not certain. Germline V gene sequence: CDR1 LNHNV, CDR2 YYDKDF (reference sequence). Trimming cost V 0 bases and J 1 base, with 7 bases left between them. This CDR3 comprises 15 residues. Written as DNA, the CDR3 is TGTGCCACCAGCAGAGAGGTTCAGTCTGGAAACACCATATATTTT. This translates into CATSREVQSGNTIYF.

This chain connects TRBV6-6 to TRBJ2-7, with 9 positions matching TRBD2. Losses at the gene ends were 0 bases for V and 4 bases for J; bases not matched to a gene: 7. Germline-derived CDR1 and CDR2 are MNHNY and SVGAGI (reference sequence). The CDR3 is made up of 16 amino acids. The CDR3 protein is CASSYSTGSGSYEQYF. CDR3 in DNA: TGTGCCAGCAGTTACTCGACCGGTAGCGGGAGTTACGAGCAGTACTTC.

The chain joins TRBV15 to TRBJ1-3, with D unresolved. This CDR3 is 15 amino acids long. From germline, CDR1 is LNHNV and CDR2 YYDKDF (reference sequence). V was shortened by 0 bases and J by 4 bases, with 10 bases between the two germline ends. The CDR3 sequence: CATSRDLNKGNTIYF. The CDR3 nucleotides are TGTGCCACCAGCAGAGATCTGAATAAAGGAAACACCATATATTTT.

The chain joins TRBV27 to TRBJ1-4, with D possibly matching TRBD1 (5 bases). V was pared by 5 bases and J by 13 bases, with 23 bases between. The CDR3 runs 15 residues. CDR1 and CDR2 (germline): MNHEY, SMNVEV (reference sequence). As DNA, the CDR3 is TGTGCCAGCAGTCCCGAGGGAAGTAGGGGATTTAGACTGTTTTTT. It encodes CASSPEGSRGFRLFF.

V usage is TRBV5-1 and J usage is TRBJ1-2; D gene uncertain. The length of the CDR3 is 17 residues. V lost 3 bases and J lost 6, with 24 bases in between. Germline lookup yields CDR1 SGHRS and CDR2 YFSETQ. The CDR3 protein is CASSSDSFHSGGNGYTF. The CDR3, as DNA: TGCGCCAGCAGCTCTGATTCGTTCCACTCGGGAGGGAATGGCTACACCTTC.

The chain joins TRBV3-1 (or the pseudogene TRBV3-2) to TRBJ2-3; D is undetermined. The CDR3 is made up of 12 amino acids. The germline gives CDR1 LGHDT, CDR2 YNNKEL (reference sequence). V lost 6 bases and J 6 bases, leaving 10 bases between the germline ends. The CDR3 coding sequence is TGTGCCAGCAGAAAAGAATCTGATACGCAGTATTTT. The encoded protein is CASRKESDTQYF.

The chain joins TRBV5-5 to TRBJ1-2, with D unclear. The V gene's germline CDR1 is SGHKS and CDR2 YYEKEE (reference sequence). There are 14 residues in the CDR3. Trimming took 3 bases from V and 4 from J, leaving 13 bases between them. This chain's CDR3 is CASSSYRTSYGYTF. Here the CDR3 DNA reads TGTGCCAGCAGCTCATATCGGACTAGCTATGGCTACACCTTC.

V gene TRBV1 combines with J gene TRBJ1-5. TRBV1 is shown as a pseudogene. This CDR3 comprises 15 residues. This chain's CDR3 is CTSSKGRYSNQPQHF. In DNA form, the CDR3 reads TGCACCAGCAGCAAGGGGAGATATAGCAATCAGCCCCAGCATTTT.

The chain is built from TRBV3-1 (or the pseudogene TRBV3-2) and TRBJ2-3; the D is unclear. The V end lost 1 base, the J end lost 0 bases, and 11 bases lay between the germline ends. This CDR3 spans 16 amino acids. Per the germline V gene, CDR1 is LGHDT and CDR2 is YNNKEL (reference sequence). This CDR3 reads CASSQVILGSTDTQYF. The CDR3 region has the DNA TGTGCCAGCAGCCAAGTCATTTTGGGAAGCACAGATACGCAGTATTTT.

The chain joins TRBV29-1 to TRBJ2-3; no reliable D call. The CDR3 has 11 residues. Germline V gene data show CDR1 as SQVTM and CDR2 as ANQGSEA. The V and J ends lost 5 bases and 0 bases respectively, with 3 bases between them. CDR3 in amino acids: CSVTSTDTQYF. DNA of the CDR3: TGCAGCGTTACTAGCACAGATACGCAGTATTTT.

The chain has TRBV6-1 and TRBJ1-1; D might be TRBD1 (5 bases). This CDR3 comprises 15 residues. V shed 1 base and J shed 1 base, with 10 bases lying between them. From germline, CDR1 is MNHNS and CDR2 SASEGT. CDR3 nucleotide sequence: TGTGCCAGCAGTGAAGGGAGGGGATGGAACACTGAAGCTTTCTTT. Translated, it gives CASSEGRGWNTEAFF.

For the CDR3, the DNA is TGTGCCAGCATTCGAGGGCTCAGGAATCAGCCCCAGCATTTT. Its protein product is CASIRGLRNQPQHF. The chain combines TRBV21-1 with TRBJ1-5. TRBV21-1 is noted as a pseudogene. The CDR3 consists of 14 residues.

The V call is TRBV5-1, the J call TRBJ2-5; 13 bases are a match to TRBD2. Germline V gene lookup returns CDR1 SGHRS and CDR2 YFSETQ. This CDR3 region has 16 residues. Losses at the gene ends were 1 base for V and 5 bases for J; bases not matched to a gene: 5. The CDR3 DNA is TGCGCCAGCAGCTTGACTAGCGGGAGGGCCGCTGAGACCCAGTACTTC. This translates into CASSLTSGRAAETQYF.

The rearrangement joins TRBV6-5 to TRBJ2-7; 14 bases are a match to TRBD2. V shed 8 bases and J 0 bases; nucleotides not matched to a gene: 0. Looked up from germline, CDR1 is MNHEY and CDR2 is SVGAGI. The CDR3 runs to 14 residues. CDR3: CASGTSGSSYEQYF. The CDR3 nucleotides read TGTGCCAGCGGGACTAGCGGGAGCTCCTACGAGCAGTACTTC.

CDR3 sequence reads: CASSDRPSGNSPLHF. CDR3 DNA: TGTGCCAGCAGTGATCGTCCCTCAGGCAATTCACCCCTCCACTTT. This sequence joins TRBV2 and TRBJ1-6; no clear D gene. There are 15 residues in the CDR3. CDR1 is SNHLY and CDR2 is FYNNEI in the germline V gene. Trimming stripped 3 bases from V and 7 bases from J, with 13 bases between. Variable domain in full (rest from reference TRBV2 and TRBJ1-6): EPEVTQTPSHQVTQMGQEVILRCVPISNHLYFYWYRQILGQKVEFLVSFYNNEISEKSEIFDDQFSVERPDGSNFTLKIRSTKLEDSAMYFCASSDRPSGNSPLHFGNGTRLTVT.

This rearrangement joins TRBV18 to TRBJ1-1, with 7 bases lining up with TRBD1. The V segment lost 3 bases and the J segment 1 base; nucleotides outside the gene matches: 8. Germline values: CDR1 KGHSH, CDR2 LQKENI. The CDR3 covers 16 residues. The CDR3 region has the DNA TGTGCCAGCTCACCTTTTGAAGGGGGCTGGAACACTGAAGCTTTCTTT. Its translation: CASSPFEGGWNTEAFF.

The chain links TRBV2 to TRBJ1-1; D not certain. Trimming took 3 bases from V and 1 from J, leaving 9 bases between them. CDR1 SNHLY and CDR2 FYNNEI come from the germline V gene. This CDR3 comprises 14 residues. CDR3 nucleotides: TGTGCCAGCAGTGATGGACGCAAGAACACTGAAGCTTTCTTT. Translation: CASSDGRKNTEAFF.

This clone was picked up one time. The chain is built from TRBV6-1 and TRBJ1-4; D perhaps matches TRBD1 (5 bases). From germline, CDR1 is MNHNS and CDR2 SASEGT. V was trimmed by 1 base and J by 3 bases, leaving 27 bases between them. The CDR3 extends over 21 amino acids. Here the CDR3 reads CASSEDRTHSRRVQPNEKLFF. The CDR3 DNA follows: TGTGCCAGCAGTGAAGACAGGACTCACAGCCGCCGAGTGCAGCCTAATGAAAAACTGTTTTTT.

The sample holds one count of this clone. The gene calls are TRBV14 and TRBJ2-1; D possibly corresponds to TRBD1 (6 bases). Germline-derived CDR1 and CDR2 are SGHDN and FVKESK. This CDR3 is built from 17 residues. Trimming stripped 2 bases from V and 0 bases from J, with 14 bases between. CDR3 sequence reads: CASSQYRAPSSYNEQFF. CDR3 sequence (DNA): TGTGCCAGCAGCCAATACAGGGCACCGAGCTCCTACAATGAGCAGTTCTTC.

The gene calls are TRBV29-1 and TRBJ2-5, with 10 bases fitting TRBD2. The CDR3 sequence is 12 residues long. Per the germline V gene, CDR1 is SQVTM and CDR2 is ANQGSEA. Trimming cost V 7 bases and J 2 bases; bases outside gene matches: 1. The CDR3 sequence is CSALAGQETQYF. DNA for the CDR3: TGCAGCGCACTAGCGGGGCAAGAGACCCAGTACTTC.